This TCR beta chain came from a study of early T cells in non-severe SARS-CoV-2 infection. Germline trimming cut 1 base from V and 5 bases from J; bases unmatched to any gene: 6. Germline-derived CDR1 and CDR2 are LGHDT and YNNKEL (reference sequence). The CDR3 runs to 15 residues. TCRdb fed the 5' RACE reads into MiXCR, producing one record per CDR3 protein. The table lists 20,000 to 30,000 distinct CDR3 sequences, 4.5% to 7% of them singletons. Many counts were recorded for this clonotype. Sequences were obtained from whole blood. V and J are TRBV3-1 and TRBJ2-3, with 7 bases that match TRBD2. The clonotype comes from an adult who was a healthcare worker with PCR-confirmed SARS-CoV-2 infection or an uninfected control (not recorded which). The CDR3 reads CASSQGGGAGDTQYF. The CDR3 DNA reads as TGTGCCAGCAGCCAAGGGGGAGGGGCGGGAGATACGCAGTATTTT.